A single sample is the source of the 30 T cell receptor beta chains below, sequenced in a study of T cell clonality in common variable immunodeficiency. TCRdb's table, derived via immunoSEQ multiplex PCR, lists solely in-frame clones and lacks some. This set yields 40,000 to 45,000 clones and no singletons; the top ten hold 0.6% to 0.8%. Sequenced material: peripheral blood mononuclear cells. These receptors all come from a person between 18 and 75 years old in good health.

This clone was observed many times. The read stops 3 residues short of the end of the CDR3; the missing end is completed from the germline J gene. The chain employs TRBV30 and TRBJ1-3; D perhaps matches TRBD1 (6 bases). Germline V CDR1 and CDR2: GTSNPN, SVGIG (reference sequence). Between the trimmed V and J ends, which lost 3 bases and 0 bases, there was a span of 12 bases. This CDR3 is 15 amino acids long. The covered CDR3 bases are TGTGCCTGGAGGGCGGACAGCTTCTCTGGAAACACC. Its protein is CAWRADSFSGNT. The full CDR3 protein reads CAWRADSFSGNTIYF.

This clone was observed at least ten times. Sequencing ends 3 residues short of the CDR3 end; the germline J gene provides the rest. This chain uses TRBV7-2 with TRBJ2-7, with D possibly being TRBD2 (6 bases). The germline V and J ends were trimmed by 0 bases and 3 bases, with 12 bases remaining between them. The CDR3 loop spans 15 amino acids. Looked up from germline, CDR1 is SGHTA and CDR2 is FQGNSA. The CDR3 DNA, read in part, is TGTGCCAGCAGCTTAGCGGGGGGTAGCCTCTACGAG. This translates into CASSLAGGSLYE. The whole CDR3 region reads CASSLAGGSLYEQYF.

This clone has ten or more counts. The read ends 3 residues early relative to the CDR3; the germline J gene fills the gap. The V call is TRBV10-3, the J call TRBJ1-2; 8 bases align to TRBD1. The germline CDR1 and CDR2 sequences are ENHRY and SYGVKD. This CDR3 comprises 13 residues. Trimming at V came to 7 bases and at J to 6 bases, leaving 7 bases not matched to a gene. CDR3 loop: CAITTDRGHGYTF. The part of the CDR3 DNA that was read is TGTGCCATCACCACTGACAGGGGTCATGGC.

This clone was recorded at least ten times. Sequencing ends 3 residues short of the CDR3 end; the germline J gene provides the rest. The sample holds other DNA sequences that translate to the same CDR3. The V call is TRBV20-1, the J call TRBJ1-1; TRBD1 might be the D (5 bases). The V gene's germline CDR1 is DFQATT and CDR2 SNEGSKA (reference sequence). The CDR3 is 12 amino acids. V lost 7 bases and J 1 base, leaving 10 bases between the germline ends. CDR3 bases read: TGCAGTGGTACAGGAAGGAACACTGAA. Protein sequence: CSGTGRNTE. From start to end, the CDR3 is CSGTGRNTEAFF.

This clone was seen repeatedly, ten times or more. The read ends 3 residues shy of where the CDR3 ends; the end is completed using the germline J gene. The V call is TRBV5-1, the J call TRBJ2-7; 11 nucleotides align to TRBD1. Per germline, CDR1 SGHRS and CDR2 YFSETQ. After removal of 3 bases from V and 1 base from J, the junction contained 3 bases not matched to a gene. The CDR3 is 15 amino acids. The part of the CDR3 DNA that was read is TGCGCCAGCAGCTCCGGACAGGGGGCATCCTACGAG. Protein sequence: CASSSGQGASYE. The entire CDR3 is CASSSGQGASYEQYF.

This clone came up many times. The read comes to an end 3 residues before the CDR3 does, leaving the germline J gene to fill in the end. This same CDR3 is encoded by further DNA sequences in the sample. This sequence joins TRBV6-2 or TRBV6-3 and TRBJ1-1; D call uncertain. This CDR3 has 13 amino acids. The V and J ends lost 4 bases and 1 base respectively, with 7 bases between them. CDR1 and CDR2 from the germline V gene are MNHEY and SVGEGT. The DNA read from the CDR3 is TGTGCCAGCAGTTCCCGCGGGAACACTGAA. Translation: CASSSRGNTE. The entire CDR3 reads CASSSRGNTEAFF.

This clone was observed at least ten times. The sequenced fragment ends 3 residues before the CDR3 boundary, so the rest is inferred from the germline J gene. The chain couples TRBV7-9 to TRBJ1-2; D is ambiguous. The CDR3 is made up of 12 amino acids. CDR1 SEHNR and CDR2 FQNEAQ come from the germline V gene (reference sequence). The sequenced CDR3 bases are TGTGCCAGCAGCTTAGCCGCGCGGGGC. The encoded protein is CASSLAARG. The full-length CDR3 reads as CASSLAARGYTF.

The sample holds many counts of this clone. The read ends 3 residues before the CDR3 terminus; that terminus is restored from the germline J gene. The J gene is TRBJ2-1, the V gene TRBV20-1; 11 bases fit TRBD2. V lost 4 bases, J lost 7 bases, and 12 bases stayed unmatched. This CDR3 region has 16 residues. Germline CDR1 reads DFQATT; CDR2 reads SNEGSKA (reference sequence). The covered CDR3 bases are TGCAGTGCTACCCCCCTACTAGCGGGAGATTGGAATGAG. As protein: CSATPLLAGDWNE. The complete CDR3 protein is CSATPLLAGDWNEQFF.

This clone has at least ten counts. Sequencing ends 3 residues short of the CDR3 end; the germline J gene provides the rest. This sequence joins TRBV19 and TRBJ1-2, with D hard to call. CDR3 size: 13 residues. Germline assignment: CDR1 LNHDA and CDR2 SQIVND (reference sequence). Partial CDR3 DNA: TGTGCCAGTAAAGGTACTGGGTTGGGCGGC. Translating gives CASKGTGLGG. The whole CDR3 region reads CASKGTGLGGYTF.

This clone has ten or more counts. From the germline J gene comes the end of the CDR3, since the read stops 3 residues before it. The V call is TRBV4-1, the J call TRBJ2-1; D uncertain. The CDR3 runs 17 residues. CDR1 MGHRA and CDR2 YSYEKL come from the germline V gene. Deletions cut 0 bases from V and 0 bases from J, with 12 bases between. The covered CDR3 bases are TGCGCCAGCAGCCAAGATGGTAGTCCGAGCTCCTACAATGAG. It codes for CASSQDGSPSSYNE. The CDR3 in full is CASSQDGSPSSYNEQFF.

This clone has a count of ten or more. Coverage ceases 3 residues before the CDR3 finishes, and the germline J gene fills in the end. This chain connects TRBV5-5 to TRBJ1-2; D might be TRBD1 (6 bases). V shed 4 bases and J shed 7 bases, with 17 bases lying between them. Germline V gene data show CDR1 as SGHKS and CDR2 as YYEKEE (reference sequence). CDR3 length: 14 residues. The DNA read from the CDR3 is TGTGCCAGCAGCGGGACCAGGGGACTAGGTGGC. This encodes CASSGTRGLGG. The entire CDR3 reads CASSGTRGLGGYTF.

The sample holds many counts of this clone. The read finishes 3 residues shy of the CDR3 end, and the germline J gene is used to complete it. This sequence joins TRBV20-1 and TRBJ2-1; 8 nucleotides match TRBD1. Germline trimming cut 3 bases from V and 3 bases from J; bases unmatched to any gene: 4. Germline loops: CDR1 DFQATT, CDR2 SNEGSKA (reference sequence). The length of the CDR3 is 14 residues. The CDR3 region is CSARGTGIYNEQFF. Incomplete CDR3 DNA: TGCAGTGCTAGGGGGACAGGAATCTACAATGAG.

This clone occurred many times. Read coverage stops 3 residues before the CDR3 terminus; the germline J gene supplies the remainder. This chain joins TRBV13 and TRBJ2-3, with D maybe TRBD1 (6 bases). Germline-derived CDR1 and CDR2 are PRHDT and FYEKMQ (reference sequence). Trimming shortened V by 4 bases and J by 2 bases, and 13 bases separated the two germline ends. The CDR3 sequence is 15 residues long. CDR3 protein: CASSSGHTVTDTQYF. CDR3 DNA (partial): TGTGCCAGCAGCTCGGGACATACCGTCACAGATACG.

This clone was seen at least ten times. The CDR3 end is not reached by the read, which stops 3 residues before it; the germline J gene fills it in. The V call is TRBV18, the J call TRBJ2-7, with D possibly called TRBD1 or TRBD2 (5 bases each). Germline CDR1 KGHSH, CDR2 LQKENI. Trimming removed 1 base at V and 5 bases at J, with 12 bases between. This CDR3 has 14 amino acids. The CDR3 DNA, read in part, is TGTGCCAGCTCACCACTGGGAGACAGCCACGAG. Translating it yields CASSPLGDSHE. The CDR3 in its entirety is CASSPLGDSHEQYF.

This clone appeared many times. Sequencing ends 3 residues short of the CDR3 end; the germline J gene provides the rest. The chain carries TRBV2 and TRBJ1-2; 8 bases are a match to TRBD1. Germline loops: CDR1 SNHLY, CDR2 FYNNEI. V lost 6 bases to trimming and J lost 4 bases; unmatched junction nucleotides: 1. The CDR3 totals 12 residues. CDR3 bases read: TGTGCCAGCAGGGACAGGGTCTATGGC. Its translation is CASRDRVYG. The entire CDR3 sequence reads CASRDRVYGYTF. Combining the CDR3 with reference TRBV2 and TRBJ1-2 gives the whole variable domain EPEVTQTPSHQVTQMGQEVILRCVPISNHLYFYWYRQILGQKVEFLVSFYNNEISEKSEIFDDQFSVERPDGSNFTLKIRSTKLEDSAMYFCASRDRVYGYTFGSGTRLTVV.

This clone was counted ten times or more. The DNA ends 3 residues before the CDR3 does, and the rest of the CDR3 is filled in from the germline J gene. The chain has TRBV13 and TRBJ1-5; D not certain. The V and J ends lost 5 bases and 1 base respectively, with 9 bases between them. The CDR3 has 14 residues. Germline lookup yields CDR1 PRHDT and CDR2 FYEKMQ (reference sequence). The covered CDR3 bases are TGTGCCAGCAGCCCATCGAGCAGCAATCAGCCC. It is translated as CASSPSSSNQP. The CDR3, in full, reads CASSPSSSNQPQHF.

There are many counts of this clone. The CDR3: CSARDMGLASEITQYF. Partial CDR3 DNA: TGCAGTGCTAGGGACATGGGACTAGCATCGGAGATTACG. The J gene is TRBJ2-3, the V gene TRBV20-1; 9 bases are shared with TRBD2. The sequenced fragment ends 3 residues before the CDR3 boundary, so the rest is inferred from the germline J gene. J was trimmed by 8 bases and V by 3 bases; bases with no gene match: 15. The CDR3 covers 16 residues. CDR1 is DFQATT, CDR2 SNEGSKA, per germline (reference sequence).

This clone was seen at least ten times. The CDR3 extends 3 residues past the end of the read, so its final part is completed from the germline J gene. The chain carries TRBV19 and TRBJ1-5; perhaps TRBD1 as D (5 bases). Trimming removed 7 bases from V and 7 bases from J, with 17 bases in between. The germline CDR1 and CDR2 sequences are LNHDA and SQIVND (reference sequence). The CDR3 has 14 residues. The CDR3 protein is CASTQKGSDQPQHF. The DNA read from the CDR3 is TGTGCCAGTACCCAGAAGGGGAGTGACCAGCCC.

Ten or more counts support this clone. The read finishes 3 residues shy of the CDR3 end, and the germline J gene is used to complete it. The rearrangement joins TRBV4-1 to TRBJ2-5; TRBD1 aligns across 9 bases. The germline V gene has CDR1 MGHRA and CDR2 YSYEKL. This CDR3 has 16 residues. J gave up 7 bases and V 0 bases, and 9 bases lay outside the gene matches. The DNA read from the CDR3 is TGCGCCAGCAGCCAAGATAACAGGGGGCGAGTCGGGACC. This codes for CASSQDNRGRVGT. In full, the CDR3 is CASSQDNRGRVGTQYF.

This clone was seen many times. Sequencing ends 3 residues short of the CDR3 end; the germline J gene provides the rest. This chain links TRBV18 with TRBJ2-1, with a weak D call TRBD2 (5 bases). Germline values: CDR1 KGHSH, CDR2 LQKENI. The V gene lost 6 bases and the J gene lost 3 bases, with 12 bases spanning the gap. The CDR3 extends over 14 amino acids. The sequenced CDR3 bases are TGTGCCAGCTCCTCCCCTGAGGGCTACAATGAG. This gives the protein CASSSPEGYNE. The full CDR3 sequence reads CASSSPEGYNEQFF.

This clone showed up many times. The read falls 3 residues short of the CDR3 end, and the missing part is taken from the germline J gene. The chain has TRBV11-3 and TRBJ2-1; D possibly corresponds to TRBD2 (6 bases). The CDR3 has 14 amino acids. From germline, CDR1 is SGHNT and CDR2 YENEEA. The ends were cut back, 5 bases at V and 8 bases at J, with 16 bases in the middle. The chain's CDR3 is CASSLGRGYDEQFF. CDR3 bases read: TGTGCCAGCAGCCTAGGCCGGGGGTACGATGAG.

This clone was detected many times. The read terminates 3 residues before the CDR3 end, so the remaining end is supplied by the germline J gene. This chain joins TRBV5-1 and TRBJ2-7; D gene unclear. V shed 0 bases and J shed 6 bases, with 10 bases lying between them. The CDR3 covers 13 residues. Germline lookup yields CDR1 SGHRS and CDR2 YFSETQ. CDR3 sequence reads: CASSLEGQLEQYF. The DNA read from the CDR3 is TGCGCCAGCAGCTTGGAAGGGCAGCTCGAG.

This clone was counted many times. From the germline J gene comes the end of the CDR3, since the read stops 3 residues before it. V gene TRBV20-1 combines with J gene TRBJ1-2, with D uncertain. V shed 0 bases and J shed 7 bases, with 15 bases lying between them. The V gene's germline CDR1 is DFQATT and CDR2 SNEGSKA (reference sequence). There are 14 residues in the CDR3. CDR3 in amino acids: CSARETHKIGGYTF. The sequenced CDR3 bases are TGCAGTGCTAGAGAAACACATAAGATTGGTGGC.

The table lists this clone with many counts. The CDR3 is cut off 3 residues early in the read; its end comes from the germline J gene. The chain recombines TRBV5-1 with TRBJ2-7; D uncertain. The CDR3 consists of 15 residues. Germline V gives CDR1 SGHRS, CDR2 YFSETQ. Trimming took off 0 bases at V and 2 bases at J, with 12 bases between the two ends. Partial CDR3 DNA: TGCGCCAGCAGCTTGGGAACCTCGACTGCCTACGAG. It yields the protein CASSLGTSTAYE. The whole CDR3 is CASSLGTSTAYEQYF. The full variable domain, with the rest looked up from reference TRBV5-1 and TRBJ2-7, is KAGVTQTPRYLIKTRGQQVTLSCSPISGHRSVSWYQQTPGQGLQFLFEYFSETQRNKGNFPGRFSGRQFSNSRSEMNVSTLELGDSALYLCASSLGTSTAYEQYFGPGTRLTVT.

This clone was detected many times. The read halts 3 residues ahead of the CDR3 end, with the missing end drawn from the germline J gene. The chain uses TRBV30 and TRBJ2-2, with D possibly being TRBD2 (6 bases). This CDR3 region has 15 residues. Germline CDR1 and CDR2: GTSNPN and SVGIG (reference sequence). Between the trimmed V and J ends, which lost 3 bases and 5 bases, there was a span of 16 bases. CDR3 bases read: TGTGCCTGGAGGAGAAGAGTCGCGGGGACCGGGGAG. This codes for CAWRRRVAGTGE. From start to end, the CDR3 is CAWRRRVAGTGELFF. The full variable domain, completed using reference TRBV30 and TRBJ2-2, is SQTIHQWPATLVQPVGSPLSLECTVEGTSNPNLYWYRQAAGRGLQLLFYSVGIGQISSEVPQNLSASRPQDRQFILSSKKLLLSDSGFYLCAWRRRVAGTGELFFGEGSRLTVL.

This clone has ten or more counts. Read sequence stops 3 residues before the CDR3 end, and the germline J gene provides the missing end. The chain combines TRBV7-2 with TRBJ1-1; D unclear. Deletions cut 5 bases from V and 4 bases from J, with 11 bases between. Germline CDR1 is SGHTA and CDR2 is FQGNSA. CDR3 size: 13 residues. The sequenced part of the CDR3 DNA is TGTGCCAGCAGCCCCGTAGGGTCCACTGAA. Protein: CASSPVGSTE. In full, the CDR3 is CASSPVGSTEAFF.

This clone was found many times. Coverage ceases 3 residues before the CDR3 finishes, and the germline J gene fills in the end. This chain uses TRBV28 with TRBJ2-7; 8 nucleotides line up with TRBD2. CDR3 length: 14 residues. V lost 5 bases and J lost 3; bases outside the gene matches: 6. Germline V lookup: CDR1 MDHEN, CDR2 SYDVKM. The chain's CDR3 is CASSKSGGSYEQYF. The DNA read from the CDR3 is TGTGCCAGCAGTAAAAGCGGGGGTAGCTACGAG.

This clone was detected ten times or more. The CDR3 is CASSQDPTGSYEQYF. CDR3 bases read: TGTGCCAGCAGCCAAGATCCGACAGGCTCCTACGAG. The chain joins TRBV4-2 to TRBJ2-7; D is perhaps TRBD1 (6 bases). The CDR3 goes on 3 residues after the read ends, and that part is filled in from the germline J gene. CDR3 length: 15 amino acids. The V and J ends lost 0 bases and 0 bases respectively, with 9 bases between them. In germline, CDR1 is LGHNA, CDR2 YNFKEQ.

With respect to this clone: The read gets to within 3 residues of the CDR3 end, and the germline J gene fills in the rest. The chain recombines TRBV5-6 with TRBJ2-7; 10 bases agree with TRBD2. J was trimmed by 0 bases and V by 4 bases; bases with no gene match: 4. The V gene's germline CDR1 is SGHDT and CDR2 YYEEEE. The CDR3 is made up of 15 amino acids. The part of the CDR3 DNA that was read is TGTGCCAGCAGCGGGAGGACTAGCGGCTCCTACGAG. Protein sequence: CASSGRTSGSYE. The full CDR3 protein is CASSGRTSGSYEQYF.

Ten or more counts support this clone. The CDR3: CASSPRGGGGSYEQYF. The DNA read from the CDR3 is TGTGCCAGCAGCCCTCGGGGCGGGGGGGGGTCCTACGAG. This chain uses TRBV13 with TRBJ2-7; 9 positions match TRBD2. Read coverage stops 3 residues before the CDR3 terminus; the germline J gene supplies the remainder. V lost 5 bases to trimming and J lost 1 base; unmatched junction nucleotides: 9. Germline V CDR1 and CDR2: PRHDT, FYEKMQ (reference sequence). CDR3 length: 16 amino acids.